Described below is a single TCR beta chain sequence and its context. Its specificity is unknown. Several immunoSEQ plates received, in even portions, the genomic DNA of each subset. The assay was immunoSEQ multiplex PCR, and TCRdb's table has in-frame clones only and misses some. The data contain under 200,000 clones, just under 95% of them seen just once; the ten biggest clones take up around 0.067%. This entry belongs to a study of shared clonotypes between healthy human individuals. The CDR3 totals 17 residues. The germline gives CDR1 MDHEN, CDR2 SYDVKM. V was shortened by 6 bases and J by 1 base, with 21 bases between the two germline ends. General study results and limits: For sorted subsets, rarefaction showed incomplete sequencing despite large depth. Having only a few donors restricted how much genetic and exposure-history diversity was captured.

Sequenced material: naive CD4+ T cells sorted from blood. Specified subset: CD45RA+ positively selected. This TCR was sampled from a woman in her 30s in good health. The V gene is TRBV28, the J gene TRBJ1-1, with a tentative D call TRBD1 (6 bases). The CDR3 protein is CASSLPIPGHKNTEAFF. DNA of the CDR3: TGTGCCAGCAGCTTACCGATCCCGGGACACAAGAACACTGAAGCTTTCTTT.